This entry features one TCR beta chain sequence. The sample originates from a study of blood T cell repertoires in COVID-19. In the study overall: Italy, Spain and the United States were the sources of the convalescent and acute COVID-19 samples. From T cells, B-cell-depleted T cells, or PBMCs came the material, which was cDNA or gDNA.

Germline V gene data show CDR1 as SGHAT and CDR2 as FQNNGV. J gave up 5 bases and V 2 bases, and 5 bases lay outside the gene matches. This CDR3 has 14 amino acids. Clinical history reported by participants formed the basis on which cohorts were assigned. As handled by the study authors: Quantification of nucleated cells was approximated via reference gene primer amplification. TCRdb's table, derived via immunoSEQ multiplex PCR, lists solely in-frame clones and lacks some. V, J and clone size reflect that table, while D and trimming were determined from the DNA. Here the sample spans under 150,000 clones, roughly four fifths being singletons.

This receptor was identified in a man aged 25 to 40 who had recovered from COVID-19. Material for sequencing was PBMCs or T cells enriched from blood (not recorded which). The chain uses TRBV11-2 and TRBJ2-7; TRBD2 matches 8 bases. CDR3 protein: CASSLSRTSNEQYF. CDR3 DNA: TGTGCCAGCAGCTTATCTCGGACTAGCAACGAGCAGTACTTC.